The entry below describes one T cell receptor beta chain. Antigen: not known. This record comes from a study of cytomegalovirus exposure and HLA in healthy donors. Whole-study context: Earlier, approximately 180 million T cells were analyzed, and some 120 million unique TCR beta sequences were found among them.

The CDR3 is 16 residues long. CDR1 is MDHEN and CDR2 is SYDVKM in the germline V gene. V gave up 4 bases and J gave up 1 base, with 14 bases separating them. 60 Vbeta and 13 Jbeta primers were used in PCR. TCRdb keeps only in-frame clones here, not all; method: immunoSEQ multiplex PCR. This listing includes about 200,000 clones. Study-level findings and limits: An apparent linkage of common viral pathogens to several of the most significant clusters emerged in a later analysis. Reports credit the classifier with highly specific, highly sensitive diagnosis of cytomegalovirus status. A later analysis linked some 17,000 TCR beta sequences to HLA alleles at 0.05 false discovery rate.

This chain links TRBV28 with TRBJ2-1; D possibly corresponds to TRBD1 (6 bases). The sequencing input was PBMCs. This TCR derives from a woman in her twenties or thirties in good health and CMV-seropositive. CDR3 in DNA: TGTGCCAGCAGTTCGTTCCAGGGGAGTTCCTACAATGAGCAGTTCTTC. Translation gives CASSSFQGSSYNEQFF.